The source of this T cell receptor (beta chain) is a study of shared clonotypes between healthy human individuals. Study outcomes and limitations: Naive CD4 clonotypes were shared across several donors at roughly 4.6%. Clonotypes not shared had lower generation probabilities than those common to all four donors.

With regard to this clone: Its target is not known.

Deep was the level used in running the assay. Here immunoSEQ multiplex PCR was the method, and the copy in TCRdb shows in-frame clones only, minus some. The sample shows roughly 2 million clones, under 97% of them seen only once. The donors were all Caucasian adults (living in Nashville, Tennessee). V lost 6 bases and J 0 bases, leaving 12 bases between the germline ends. This CDR3 is built from 14 residues. This rearrangement joins TRBV23-1 to TRBJ2-7; the D gene is possibly TRBD2 (6 bases). TRBV23-1 is sorted into the ORF group, with uncertain function. Sequenced input: naive CD4+ T cells sorted from blood. Subset given: CD45RA+ positively selected. This clonotype was sampled from a man younger than 35 in good health. This CDR3 reads CASRSGTSSYEQYF. The CDR3 DNA sequence: TGCGCCAGCAGGTCCGGGACTTCCTCCTACGAGCAGTACTTC.